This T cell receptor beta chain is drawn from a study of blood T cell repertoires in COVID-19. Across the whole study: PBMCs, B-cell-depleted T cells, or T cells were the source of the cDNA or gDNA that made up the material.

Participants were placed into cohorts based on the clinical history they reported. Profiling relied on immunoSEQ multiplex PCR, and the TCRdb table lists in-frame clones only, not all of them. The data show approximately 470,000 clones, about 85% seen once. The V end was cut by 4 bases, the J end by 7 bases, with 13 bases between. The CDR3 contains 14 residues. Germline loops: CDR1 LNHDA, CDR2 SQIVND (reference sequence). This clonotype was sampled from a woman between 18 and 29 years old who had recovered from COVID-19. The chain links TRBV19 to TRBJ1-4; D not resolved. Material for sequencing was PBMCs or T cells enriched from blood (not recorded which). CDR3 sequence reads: CASSTQTTGEKLFF. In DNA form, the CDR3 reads TGTGCCAGTAGTACCCAGACTACTGGTGAAAAACTGTTTTTT.